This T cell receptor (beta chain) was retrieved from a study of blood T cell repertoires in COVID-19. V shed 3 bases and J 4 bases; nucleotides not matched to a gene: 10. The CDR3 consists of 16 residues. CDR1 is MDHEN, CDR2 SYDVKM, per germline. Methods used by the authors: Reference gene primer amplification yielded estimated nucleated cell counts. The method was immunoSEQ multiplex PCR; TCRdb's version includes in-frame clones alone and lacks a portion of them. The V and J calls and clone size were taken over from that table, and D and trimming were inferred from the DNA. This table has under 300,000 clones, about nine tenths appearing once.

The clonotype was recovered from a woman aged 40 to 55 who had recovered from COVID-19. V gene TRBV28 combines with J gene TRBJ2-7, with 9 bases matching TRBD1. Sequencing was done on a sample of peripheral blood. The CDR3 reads CASSFLTQGARYEQYF. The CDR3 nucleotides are TGTGCCAGCAGTTTCCTCACACAGGGGGCACGTTACGAGCAGTACTTC.